These 14 T cell receptor beta chains were all obtained from the same sample, sequenced in a study of monozygotic twins with inflammatory bowel disease. TCRdb reworked the 5' RACE reads into one entry per CDR3 protein, no DNA. Recorded for this sample: tens of thousands of distinct CDR3 sequences. Sequenced material: blood. The receptors originated from a human donor with ulcerative colitis or Crohn's disease, or a healthy co-twin of an affected twin (not recorded which).

The chain carries TRBV11-2 and TRBJ2-4; the D call of TRBD2 rests on TCRdb alone, since no DNA is present to check it. The CDR3 length is 16 residues. Germline V CDR1 and CDR2: SGHAT, FQNNGV. The chain's CDR3 is CASSPVLAFAKNMQYF.

The V call is TRBV6-1, the J call TRBJ2-4. The CDR3 contains 12 residues. Germline lookup yields CDR1 MNHNS and CDR2 SASEGT. The CDR3 sequence is CASSGLKNIQYF.

This chain joins TRBV20-1 and TRBJ1-1; lacking DNA, the TRBD1 call made by TCRdb goes unchecked. The CDR3 has 12 amino acids. The germline V gene encodes CDR1 DFQATT and CDR2 SNEGSKA (reference sequence). The CDR3 protein is CSVKTGNTEAFF.

The chain recombines TRBV5-1 with TRBJ2-7; with no DNA, the TCRdb D assignment of TRBD2 cannot be verified. Germline CDR1 reads SGHRS; CDR2 reads YFSETQ. CDR3 length: 15 amino acids. This chain's CDR3 is CASSLVSSGSREQYF.

The gene calls are TRBV5-6 and TRBJ2-3; there is no DNA to check the TCRdb D call of TRBD2. Germline V gives CDR1 SGHDT, CDR2 YYEEEE. This CDR3 region has 17 residues. CDR3 sequence: CASSSLPTSGRTDTQYF.

The CDR3 loop reads CASRPSPGVGNQPQHF. The chain is built from TRBV28 and TRBJ1-5; TCRdb proposes TRBD1, but this gene call is untestable without DNA. Looked up from germline, CDR1 is MDHEN and CDR2 is SYDVKM. This CDR3 comprises 16 residues.

The V and J genes are TRBV7-9 and TRBJ2-7; no DNA is available, so the TRBD1 call from TCRdb remains unchecked. This CDR3 comprises 13 residues. The germline V gene encodes CDR1 SEHNR and CDR2 FQNEAQ (reference sequence). The CDR3 loop is CASRSGTAYEQYF.

The chain is built from TRBV7-2 and TRBJ2-7. The CDR3 is 13 residues long. Germline CDR1 reads SGHTA; CDR2 reads FQGNSA. The CDR3 spells CASSLDWVVGQYF.

The rearrangement joins TRBV5-6 to TRBJ1-3; without DNA, the TCRdb call of TRBD1 cannot be checked. Germline V gene data show CDR1 as SGHDT and CDR2 as YYEEEE. The CDR3 length is 15 residues. The chain's CDR3 is CASAQGIRSGNTIYF.

The chain joins TRBV27 to TRBJ2-7; as DNA is missing, the TRBD2 call by TCRdb cannot be tested. Germline V gene sequence: CDR1 MNHEY, CDR2 SMNVEV (reference sequence). The CDR3 spans 14 residues. The CDR3 reads CASSFQGPSYEQYF.

The chain uses TRBV27 and TRBJ2-3; absent DNA, TCRdb's TRBD2 call cannot be checked. Germline CDR1 MNHEY, CDR2 SMNVEV (reference sequence). The CDR3 extends over 16 amino acids. CDR3 region: CASSLWVGGFPDTQYF.

The rearrangement uses TRBV20-1 and TRBJ1-1; checking the TCRdb D call of TRBD1 is not possible without DNA. CDR1 and CDR2 from the germline V gene are DFQATT and SNEGSKA (reference sequence). This CDR3 contains 15 residues. CDR3 protein: CSAREGRVSNTEAFF.

The rearrangement uses TRBV7-8 and TRBJ1-4. The CDR3 length is 17 residues. Germline V gene lookup returns CDR1 SGHVS and CDR2 FQNEAQ. The CDR3 sequence: CASSLGLGLGANEKLFF.

This chain links TRBV7-9 with TRBJ2-1. Germline-derived CDR1 and CDR2 are SEHNR and FQNEAQ (reference sequence). This CDR3 spans 12 amino acids. CDR3 residues: CASSPQVNEQFF. Looking up the rest from reference TRBV7-9 and TRBJ2-1 gives the full variable domain: DTGVSQNPRHKITKRGQNVTFRCDPISEHNRLYWYRQTLGQGPEFLTYFQNEAQLEKSRLLSDRFSAERPKGSFSTLEIQRTEQGDSAMYLCASSPQVNEQFFGPGTRLTVL.